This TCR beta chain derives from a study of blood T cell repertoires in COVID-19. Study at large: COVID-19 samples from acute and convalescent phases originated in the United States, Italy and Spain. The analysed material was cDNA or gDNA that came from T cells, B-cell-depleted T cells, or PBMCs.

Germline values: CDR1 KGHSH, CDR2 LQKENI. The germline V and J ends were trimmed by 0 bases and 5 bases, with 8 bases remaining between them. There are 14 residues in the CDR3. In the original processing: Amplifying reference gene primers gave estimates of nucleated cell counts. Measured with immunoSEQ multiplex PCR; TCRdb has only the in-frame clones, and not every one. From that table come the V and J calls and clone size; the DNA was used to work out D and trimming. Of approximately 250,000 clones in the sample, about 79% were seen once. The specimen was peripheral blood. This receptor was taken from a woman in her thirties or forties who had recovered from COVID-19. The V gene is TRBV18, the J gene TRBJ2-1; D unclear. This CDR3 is CASSPPYMNNEQFF. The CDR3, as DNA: TGTGCCAGCTCACCACCGTACATGAACAATGAGCAGTTCTTC.